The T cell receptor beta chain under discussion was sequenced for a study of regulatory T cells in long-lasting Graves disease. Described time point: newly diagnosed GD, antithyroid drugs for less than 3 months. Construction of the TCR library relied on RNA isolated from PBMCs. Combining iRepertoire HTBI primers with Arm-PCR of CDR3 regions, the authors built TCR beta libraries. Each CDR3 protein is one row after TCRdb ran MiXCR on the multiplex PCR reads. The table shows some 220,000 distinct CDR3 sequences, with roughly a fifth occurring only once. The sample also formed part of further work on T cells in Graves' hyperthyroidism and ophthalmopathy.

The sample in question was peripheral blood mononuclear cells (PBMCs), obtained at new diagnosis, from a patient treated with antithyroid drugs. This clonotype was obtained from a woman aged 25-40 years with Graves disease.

CDR3 loop: CASSHKGITQPQHF. Written as DNA, the CDR3 is TGTGCCAGCAGTCACAAGGGGATCACTCAGCCCCAGCATTTT. The V gene is TRBV27, the J gene TRBJ1-5, with D perhaps matching TRBD1 (5 bases). The CDR3 consists of 14 residues. V gave up 5 bases and J gave up 6 bases, with 14 bases separating them. Per the germline V gene, CDR1 is MNHEY and CDR2 is SMNVEV (reference sequence).